A selection of T cell receptor beta chains follows, all from one sample in a study of blood T cells in healthy people across ages. TCRdb fed the 5' RACE reads into MiXCR, producing one record per CDR3 protein. Of over 600,000 distinct CDR3 sequences listed, around 20% are singletons. Material: blood. The receptors derive from a man in his 70s in good health. Each CDR3 is given with its conserved first and last residue. D genes are given only for firm matches. The size field is filled for only some rows; it gives once, few, many or a size class.

>.|16|TRBJ2-1|many|TRBV7-2
CASSLLDWSSYNEQFF
TGTGCCAGCAGCTTGTTGGACTGGAGCTCCTACAATGAGCAGTTCTTC
>.|14|TRBJ2-7|.|TRBV5-1
CASSFKGSSYEQYF
TGCGCCAGCAGCTTCAAGGGGTCCTCCTACGAGCAGTACTTC
>.|12|TRBJ2-5|.|TRBV20-1
CSARTVEETQYF
TGCAGTGCCCGGACAGTTGAAGAGACCCAGTACTTC
>.|12|TRBJ2-7|few|TRBV29-1
CSVETDGYEQYF
TGCAGCGTTGAAACTGACGGCTACGAGCAGTACTTC
>.|18|TRBJ2-1|few|TRBV3-1
CASSQVLDSLGSYNEQFF
TGTGCCAGCAGCCAAGTTCTGGACAGCTTGGGGTCCTACAATGAGCAGTTCTTC
>TRBD1|16|TRBJ1-6|few|TRBV28
CASSSSATGEGSPLHF
TGTGCCAGCAGCTCCTCCGCGACAGGGGAAGGTTCACCCCTCCACTTT
>.|15|TRBJ2-2|few|TRBV5-1
CASSFDMLGTGELFF
TGCGCCAGCAGCTTCGACATGCTGGGTACCGGGGAGCTGTTTTTT
>TRBD2|14|TRBJ2-7|.|TRBV6-2/TRBV6-3
CASRGLAGANEQYF
TGTGCCAGCAGGGGACTAGCGGGAGCGAACGAGCAGTACTTC
>.|16|TRBJ2-1|.|TRBV7-6
CASSLDAGRTLNEQFF
TGTGCCAGCAGCTTAGACGCGGGACGAACCTTAAATGAGCAGTTCTTC
>.|12|TRBJ2-7|few|TRBV5-1
CASRMVGHEQYF
TGCGCCAGCAGAATGGTGGGTCACGAGCAGTACTTC
>.|16|TRBJ2-1|few|TRBV7-2
CASSRTGTTPFHEQFF
TGTGCCAGCAGCCGAACCGGGACAACTCCCTTCCATGAGCAGTTCTTC
>TRBD1|14|TRBJ1-2|few|TRBV2
CASRGAGQSSGYTF
TGTGCCAGCAGGGGGGCGGGACAGTCATCCGGCTACACCTTC
>.|14|TRBJ1-4|.|TRBV20-1
CSARDQQGNEKLFF
TGCAGTGCTAGAGATCAGCAGGGTAATGAAAAACTGTTTTTT
>TRBD2|15|TRBJ2-7|.|TRBV12-3/TRBV12-4
CASSLGGEGSYEQYF
TGTGCCAGCAGTTTAGGAGGGGAGGGCTCCTACGAGCAGTACTTC
>TRBD1|14|TRBJ2-7|.|TRBV20-1
CSASARGFGYEQYF
TGCAGTGCTAGCGCCAGGGGGTTCGGGTACGAGCAGTACTTC
>.|17|TRBJ2-1|.|TRBV28
CASTPAGRTQKYNEQFF
TGTGCCAGCACCCCGGCGGGTAGGACGCAGAAATACAATGAGCAGTTCTTC
>.|15|TRBJ2-1|.|TRBV12-3/TRBV12-4
CASNQGRSSYNEQFF
TGTGCCAGCAACCAGGGCCGAAGCTCCTACAATGAGCAGTTCTTC
>TRBD1|17|TRBJ1-6|.|TRBV5-1
CASSSGQGGTYNSPLHF
TGCGCCAGCAGCTCCGGACAGGGCGGAACCTATAATTCACCCCTCCACTTT
>.|14|TRBJ2-1|many|TRBV20-1
CSAPSPGRSNEQFF
TGCAGTGCTCCATCCCCAGGGCGGAGCAATGAGCAGTTCTTC
>.|14|TRBJ1-4|many|TRBV29-1
CSASGGGVGEKLFF
TGCAGCGCCTCGGGGGGCGGGGTAGGCGAAAAACTGTTTTTT
>TRBD1|12|TRBJ1-2|few|TRBV29-1
CSVTQGGDGYTF
TGCAGCGTCACCCAGGGGGGGGATGGCTACACCTTC
>.|16|TRBJ2-4|few|TRBV9
CASSARPSLAKNIQYF
TGTGCCAGCAGCGCACGTCCTAGCCTAGCCAAAAACATTCAGTACTTC
>.|13|TRBJ2-7|few|TRBV20-1
CSAQDRLGYEQYF
TGCAGTGCTCAGGACCGCCTTGGGTACGAGCAGTACTTC
>.|16|TRBJ2-3|.|TRBV12-3/TRBV12-4
CASILGRAVREDTQYF
TGTGCCAGCATCTTGGGTAGGGCTGTTAGGGAAGATACGCAGTATTTT
>.|13|TRBJ2-3|once|TRBV29-1
CSDDGGGTDTQYF
TGCAGCGACGACGGGGGAGGCACAGATACGCAGTATTTT
>TRBD2|18|TRBJ2-1|few|TRBV29-1
CSVAGTSGRAGSYNEQFF
TGCAGCGTCGCCGGGACTAGCGGGAGGGCAGGGTCCTACAATGAGCAGTTCTTC
>.|13|TRBJ2-1|few|TRBV12-3/TRBV12-4
CASSTEWHNEQFF
TGTGCCAGCAGTACCGAGTGGCACAATGAGCAGTTCTTC
>TRBD2|18|TRBJ2-4|few|TRBV11-2
CASSSASGRGFDKNIQYF
TGTGCCAGCAGCTCGGCTAGCGGGAGAGGATTTGACAAAAACATTCAGTACTTC
>.|14|TRBJ2-2|few|TRBV7-8
CASSYRGVAGELFF
TGTGCCAGCAGCTACCGAGGGGTTGCCGGGGAGCTGTTTTTT